This entry lists 19 T cell receptor beta chains sequenced from one sample in a study of glioma-infiltrating T cells after dendritic cell vaccination. Sample time point: after dendritic cell vaccination, including at tumor progression/relapse. The table came from immunoSEQ multiplex PCR; TCRdb's copy has only in-frame clones and leaves some out. This table has 70,000 to 90,000 clones, roughly four fifths appearing once. The sequences come from blood, collected after dendritic cell vaccination. These receptor sequences come from a human donor with glioblastoma.

The V gene is TRBV14, the J gene TRBJ1-1; D gene unclear. CDR3 length equals 11 residues. Germline-derived CDR1 and CDR2 are SGHDN and FVKESK. V was shortened by 6 bases and J by 8 bases, with 10 bases between the two germline ends. CDR3 bases: TGTGCCAGCAGAAGGCAGGAAGAAGCTTTCTTT. This encodes CASRRQEEAFF.

The chain joins TRBV7-3 to TRBJ2-5; D unclear. Matching the DNA end better, TRBJ2-7 makes the J call doubtful. The germline V gene has CDR1 SGHTA and CDR2 FQGTGA. The CDR3 contains 13 residues. Here the CDR3 DNA reads TGTGCCAGCAGCTTAAGCCAAGCGCACGAGCAGTACTTC. Amino acid sequence: CASSLSQAHEQYF.

The rearrangement uses TRBV7-8 and TRBJ2-2; D possibly corresponds to TRBD1 (6 bases). The V gene's germline CDR1 is SGHVS and CDR2 FQNEAQ. The ends were cut back, 6 bases at V and 1 base at J, with 18 bases in the middle. This CDR3 is 17 amino acids long. Written as DNA, the CDR3 is TGTGCCAGCAGTCTAGGTGAGGGACACCTGAACACCGGGGAGCTGTTTTTT. It specifies CASSLGEGHLNTGELFF.

The chain employs TRBV2 and TRBJ1-5; unclear D gene. Germline CDR1 and CDR2: SNHLY and FYNNEI. V was cut by 5 bases and J by 3 bases, with 11 bases left in between. The length of the CDR3 is 14 residues. This CDR3 is CASSFDTYNQPQHF. For the CDR3, the DNA is TGTGCCAGCAGTTTCGACACTTACAATCAGCCCCAGCATTTT. Full variable domain (rest looked up from reference TRBV2 and TRBJ1-5): EPEVTQTPSHQVTQMGQEVILRCVPISNHLYFYWYRQILGQKVEFLVSFYNNEISEKSEIFDDQFSVERPDGSNFTLKIRSTKLEDSAMYFCASSFDTYNQPQHFGDGTRLSIL.

A single count supports this clone. The chain has TRBV2 and TRBJ1-6, with D uncertain. Germline V lookup: CDR1 SNHLY, CDR2 FYNNEI. This CDR3 is 15 amino acids long. Trimming took 7 bases from V and 5 from J, leaving 15 bases between them. The CDR3 region is CASTKGQANNSPLHF. The CDR3 DNA reads as TGTGCCAGCACCAAAGGTCAGGCGAATAATTCACCCCTCCACTTT.

The chain is built from TRBV19 and TRBJ1-1; D possibly corresponds to TRBD1 (5 bases). Germline CDR1 is LNHDA and CDR2 is SQIVND (reference sequence). This CDR3 has 13 amino acids. V shed 6 bases and J shed 1 base, with 9 bases lying between them. The CDR3 sequence: CASRFDRNTEAFF. The CDR3 bases are TGTGCCAGTAGATTCGACAGGAACACTGAAGCTTTCTTT.

V and J are TRBV5-1 and TRBJ1-1; 11 nucleotides match TRBD1. CDR1 and CDR2 (germline): SGHRS, YFSETQ. With V trimmed by 4 bases and J by 7 bases, 6 bases remained unmatched. This CDR3 has 14 residues. The CDR3 region is CASSPRTGGDEAFF. In DNA form, the CDR3 reads TGCGCCAGCAGCCCCCGGACAGGGGGCGATGAAGCTTTCTTT.

This clone showed up just once. The chain uses TRBV6-1 and TRBJ2-4, with 9 bases aligning to TRBD1. Looked up from germline, CDR1 is MNHNS and CDR2 is SASEGT. J lost 9 bases, V lost 6 bases, and 12 bases had no gene match. The CDR3 has 15 residues. CDR3 sequence (DNA): TGTGCCAGCAGCCAAGAGCGGGACAGGGTCCCCATTCAGTACTTC. This sequence encodes CASSQERDRVPIQYF.

The chain links TRBV10-3 to TRBJ2-6; D might be TRBD1 (5 bases). The CDR3 has 15 amino acids. CDR1 and CDR2 from the germline V gene are ENHRY and SYGVKD. With 3 bases removed from V and 2 bases from J, the gap between germline ends came to 8 bases. CDR3 sequence reads: CAISEDSAGANVLTF. CDR3 coding DNA: TGTGCCATCAGTGAAGACAGCGCTGGGGCCAACGTCCTGACTTTC.

V is TRBV5-4 and J is TRBJ2-2; D call uncertain. The germline CDR1 and CDR2 sequences are SGHNT and YYREEE (reference sequence). V lost 5 bases and J lost 1, with 6 bases in between. CDR3 length: 13 amino acids. CDR3 in amino acids: CASRPGNTGELFF. CDR3 nucleotide sequence: TGTGCCAGCAGGCCAGGGAACACCGGGGAGCTGTTTTTT.

The J gene is TRBJ2-7, the V gene TRBV2; D may be TRBD1 (6 bases). The CDR3 extends over 18 amino acids. Between the trimmed V and J ends, which lost 3 bases and 0 bases, there was a span of 21 bases. Germline-derived CDR1 and CDR2 are SNHLY and FYNNEI. The CDR3 DNA follows: TGTGCCAGCAGTGAGATTATTACAGGGCAGTTCTTCTCCTACGAGCAGTACTTC. Its protein product is CASSEIITGQFFSYEQYF. Full variable domain (remainder filled in from reference TRBV2 and TRBJ2-7): EPEVTQTPSHQVTQMGQEVILRCVPISNHLYFYWYRQILGQKVEFLVSFYNNEISEKSEIFDDQFSVERPDGSNFTLKIRSTKLEDSAMYFCASSEIITGQFFSYEQYFGPGTRLTVT.

This sequence joins TRBV12-2 and TRBJ2-2; the table assigns TRBD2, which was not confirmed against the DNA. TRBV12-2 is marked as a pseudogene. CDR3 length: 12 residues. CDR3 DNA sequence: TGTGCAAGTCGCCCTATTACCGGGGAGCTGTTTTTT. Translation gives CASRPITGELFF.

The rearrangement uses TRBV2 and TRBJ1-2, with TRBD1 as a possible D gene (5 bases). The CDR3 loop spans 14 amino acids. With 0 bases removed from V and 4 bases from J, the gap between germline ends came to 9 bases. CDR1 is SNHLY, CDR2 FYNNEI, per germline. As DNA, the CDR3 is TGTGCCAGCAGTGAAGCAGGGGTCACCTATGGCTACACCTTC. Its protein is CASSEAGVTYGYTF.

In regard to this clone: An end of the junction does not agree with germline; a read error may underlie this. The chain recombines TRBV5-4 with TRBJ2-2; maybe TRBD1 (5 bases). The CDR3 loop spans 12 amino acids. Germline V gene sequence: CDR1 SGHNT, CDR2 YYREEE (reference sequence). The CDR3 region has the DNA TGTGCCAGCAGCACAGGCACCTGGGAGCTGTTTTTT. Translation gives CASSTGTWELFF. The whole variable domain, remainder taken from reference TRBV5-4 and TRBJ2-2, is ETGVTQSPTHLIKTRGQQVTLRCSSQSGHNTVSWYQQALGQGPQFIFQYYREEENGRGNFPPRFSGLQFPNYSSELNVNALELDDSALYLCASSTGTWELFFGEGSRLTVL.

J is TRBJ1-2 and V is TRBV6-1; 8 bases match TRBD1. The ends lost 6 bases at V and 8 bases at J; junction bases unmatched: 14. CDR1 is MNHNS and CDR2 is SASEGT in the germline V gene. There are 15 residues in the CDR3. The CDR3 region has the DNA TGTGCCAGCAGACCCATGGACAGGGTAGCAAGGGGCTACACCTTC. Translation gives CASRPMDRVARGYTF.

J is TRBJ2-7 and V is TRBV6-8; D is unresolved. This CDR3 spans 14 amino acids. Between the trimmed V and J ends, which lost 6 bases and 1 base, there was a span of 13 bases. CDR1 and CDR2 (germline): MNHGY, SAAAGT. CDR3 nucleotides: TGTGCCAGCAGAGACACAGACGCTTCCTACGAGCAGTACTTC. Its translation is CASRDTDASYEQYF.

This clone was recorded once. The chain is built from TRBV5-8 and TRBJ2-6; D unclear. The CDR3 contains 16 residues. V was cut by 1 base and J by 1 base, with 9 bases left in between. The germline V gene encodes CDR1 SGHTS and CDR2 YDEGEE. CDR3 DNA sequence: TGTGCCAGCAGCTTGCCCAAAGCATCTGGGGCCAACGTCCTGACTTTC. It yields the protein CASSLPKASGANVLTF.

The J gene is TRBJ1-6, the V gene TRBV7-3; unclear D gene. Germline V gene sequence: CDR1 SGHTA, CDR2 FQGTGA. CDR3 length: 13 residues. V was clipped by 3 bases and J by 13 bases, with 13 bases between them. The CDR3 nucleotides are TGTGCCAGCAGCTTTGGACTTGGGGAGCCCCTCCACTTT. Translated, it gives CASSFGLGEPLHF.

The V and J genes are TRBV6-4 and TRBJ1-5, with a tentative D call TRBD1 (6 bases). Germline CDR1 MRHNA, CDR2 SNTAGT. Trimming removed 5 bases at V and 6 bases at J, with 14 bases between. The CDR3 is 14 residues long. CDR3 loop: CASSTEGGTQPQHF. CDR3 nucleotide sequence: TGTGCCAGCAGTACGGAGGGGGGGACTCAGCCCCAGCATTTT.